Listed here are 18 T cell receptor beta chains from one sample, sequenced in a study of regulatory T cells in long-lasting Graves disease. Described time point: persistent/refractory GD, antithyroid drugs over 5 years with positive TRAb. TCR sequences were obtained from RNA taken from PBMCs. Researchers made TCR beta libraries by using iRepertoire HTBI primers and running Arm-PCR on CDR3 regions. TCRdb used MiXCR to reprocess the multiplex PCR reads, holding one entry per CDR3 protein. The table lists about 660,000 distinct CDR3 sequences, around 32% of them singletons. Source: peripheral blood mononuclear cells (PBMCs), taken when the disease was refractory, from a patient treated with antithyroid drugs. The receptors here all came from a female donor with Graves disease.

In this sample, this clonotype turned up a few times. The chain has TRBV5-1 and TRBJ1-1, with D maybe TRBD1 (5 bases). V was pared by 0 bases and J by 1 base, with 10 bases between. Germline V lookup: CDR1 SGHRS, CDR2 YFSETQ. The CDR3 loop spans 15 amino acids. The CDR3 here is CASSLAQGRNTEAFF. CDR3 sequence (DNA): TGCGCCAGCAGCTTGGCCCAGGGAAGGAACACTGAAGCTTTCTTT.

The chain joins TRBV6-5 to TRBJ1-2; D gene unclear. The length of the CDR3 is 14 residues. Germline assignment: CDR1 MNHEY and CDR2 SVGAGI. Trimming pared 2 bases from V and 2 bases from J, leaving 9 bases between. The CDR3 coding sequence is TGTGCCAGCAGTTACCACGCCCCAAACTATGGCTACACCTTC. Translated: CASSYHAPNYGYTF.

A few counts support this clonotype. The gene calls are TRBV6-1 and TRBJ2-5; 9 positions agree with TRBD1. The junction had 9 bases not matched to a gene; V was cut back by 7 bases and J by 6 bases. Germline values: CDR1 MNHNS, CDR2 SASEGT. The CDR3 covers 14 residues. The CDR3 DNA reads as TGTGCCAGCACCTCTGGACAGGGGCAAAAGACCCAGTACTTC. The encoded protein is CASTSGQGQKTQYF.

V gene TRBV19 combines with J gene TRBJ1-6; no clear D gene. The CDR3 is 16 amino acids. Germline CDR1 and CDR2: LNHDA and SQIVND (reference sequence). The germline V and J ends were trimmed by 3 bases and 8 bases, with 17 bases remaining between them. This CDR3 is CASSIPGTHLDSPLHF. The DNA of the CDR3 is TGTGCCAGTAGTATCCCGGGCACCCACCTGGATTCACCCCTCCACTTT.

This clonotype appeared many times. This chain uses TRBV11-1 with TRBJ2-1; D unresolved. This CDR3 spans 16 amino acids. V was pared by 1 base and J by 0 bases, with 10 bases between. The V gene's germline CDR1 is SGHAT and CDR2 FQDESV (reference sequence). CDR3 sequence reads: CASSLGAESSYNEQFF. CDR3 in DNA: TGTGCCAGCAGCTTAGGCGCGGAGAGCTCCTACAATGAGCAGTTCTTC.

In its sample, this clonotype was seen a few times. The rearrangement links TRBV12-3 or TRBV12-4 to TRBJ2-3, with 9 positions matching TRBD1. Trimming removed 5 bases from V and 1 base from J; junction bases left unmatched: 10. The CDR3 spans 17 residues. For the CDR3, the DNA is TGTGCCAGCAGTACCGCAGCGGGACAGGGCGGCACAGATACGCAGTATTTT. Translating it yields CASSTAAGQGGTDTQYF.

The chain has TRBV5-1 and TRBJ2-7; TRBD2 matches 7 bases. This CDR3 has 15 residues. V was pared by 0 bases and J by 5 bases, with 8 bases of the junction left unmatched. The germline V gene has CDR1 SGHRS and CDR2 YFSETQ. The CDR3 reads CASSLGERGHNEQYF. As DNA, the CDR3 is TGCGCCAGCAGCTTGGGCGAGCGGGGCCACAACGAGCAGTACTTC.

J is TRBJ1-2 and V is TRBV7-9; TRBD1 might be the D (5 bases). The V gene's germline CDR1 is SEHNR and CDR2 FQNEAQ (reference sequence). The CDR3 runs to 14 residues. The ends were cut back, 1 base at V and 8 bases at J, with 14 bases in the middle. The CDR3 DNA sequence: TGTGCCAGCAGCTTAGTTGTTGGGGCCAGGGGCTACACCTTC. It is translated as CASSLVVGARGYTF.

The CDR3 DNA sequence: TGTGCCAGCAGTTTAAGGGGGGGCCTTGGTCAGCCCCAGCATTTT. As protein: CASSLRGGLGQPQHF. V is TRBV28 and J is TRBJ1-5; a weak D match, TRBD1 (6 bases). CDR1 and CDR2 (germline): MDHEN, SYDVKM. The length of the CDR3 is 15 residues. The ends were cut back, 2 bases at V and 6 bases at J, with 14 bases in the middle.

This chain links TRBV5-1 with TRBJ1-4; 7 positions match TRBD1. The length of the CDR3 is 16 residues. CDR1 and CDR2 from the germline V gene are SGHRS and YFSETQ. V dropped 4 bases and J dropped 0; count of bases not matched to a gene: 6. The CDR3, as DNA: TGCGCCAGCAGCCCCGGACAGGACTCAACTAATGAAAAACTGTTTTTT. Its translation: CASSPGQDSTNEKLFF.

This clonotype has at least ten counts. J is TRBJ2-7 and V is TRBV10-3, with D possibly being TRBD1 (6 bases). CDR1 and CDR2 from the germline V gene are ENHRY and SYGVKD. The V end was cut by 6 bases, the J end by 2 bases, with 14 bases between. This CDR3 contains 14 residues. CDR3 nucleotide sequence: TGTGCCATCAGGCGTACAGGGTCGGCCTACGAGCAGTACTTC. Protein product: CAIRRTGSAYEQYF.

This clonotype occurred once. The J gene is TRBJ2-7, the V gene TRBV18, with a weak D call TRBD1 (5 bases). Germline V lookup: CDR1 KGHSH, CDR2 LQKENI. Trimming stripped 3 bases from V and 2 bases from J, with 23 bases between. The CDR3 sequence is 18 residues long. CDR3 nucleotide sequence: TGTGCCAGCTCACCCCATTTGAAACAGGCACCTATTCCCTACGAGCAGTACTTC. Translating it yields CASSPHLKQAPIPYEQYF.

The chain recombines TRBV19 with TRBJ1-5; D is ambiguous. The germline gives CDR1 LNHDA, CDR2 SQIVND (reference sequence). The CDR3 is 20 residues long. Trimming removed 3 bases at V and 2 bases at J, with 26 bases between. For the CDR3, the DNA is TGTGCCAGTAGTATTTCCCCGAATCCGGGGAGACTGGAAGGCAATCAGCCCCAGCATTTT. Its translation is CASSISPNPGRLEGNQPQHF. The full variable domain, completed using reference TRBV19 and TRBJ1-5, is DGGITQSPKYLFRKEGQNVTLSCEQNLNHDAMYWYRQDPGQGLRLIYYSQIVNDFQKGDIAEGYSVSREKKESFPLTVTSAQKNPTAFYLCASSISPNPGRLEGNQPQHFGDGTRLSIL.

This clonotype was recorded at least ten times. CDR3: CASRDRGETEAFF. The CDR3 nucleotides read TGTGCCAGTCGGGACAGGGGGGAGACTGAAGCTTTCTTT. The chain uses TRBV2 and TRBJ1-1, with 11 bases aligning to TRBD1. Germline trimming cut 9 bases from V and 5 bases from J; bases unmatched to any gene: 5. The CDR3 is 13 amino acids. The germline gives CDR1 SNHLY, CDR2 FYNNEI.

Only a few counts were recorded for this clonotype. The chain recombines TRBV5-6 with TRBJ1-6, with 7 bases that match TRBD1. The length of the CDR3 is 16 residues. V dropped 4 bases and J dropped 6; count of bases not matched to a gene: 10. Germline values: CDR1 SGHDT, CDR2 YYEEEE. The CDR3 DNA is TGTGCCAGCAGCGTTGGGGCCGGGACAGCTAATTCACCCCTCCACTTT. It encodes CASSVGAGTANSPLHF.

The chain carries TRBV3-1 and TRBJ2-7; TRBD2 matches 8 bases. V was pared by 0 bases and J by 4 bases, with 2 bases of the junction left unmatched. CDR1 is LGHDT, CDR2 YNNKEL, per germline (reference sequence). The CDR3 runs to 14 residues. In DNA, the CDR3 is TGTGCCAGCAGCCAAGATAGCGGGACATACGAGCAGTACTTC. As protein: CASSQDSGTYEQYF.

The chain combines TRBV7-2 with TRBJ2-7, with TRBD2 matching over 11 bases. With V trimmed by 1 base and J by 2 bases, 7 bases remained unmatched. Germline CDR1 reads SGHTA; CDR2 reads FQGNSA. CDR3 size: 17 residues. The CDR3 is CASSLGLGLAATYEQYF. In nucleotides, the CDR3 is TGTGCCAGCAGCTTAGGGCTGGGACTAGCGGCAACCTACGAGCAGTACTTC.

The chain links TRBV29-1 to TRBJ1-3; unclear D gene. The V gene lost 6 bases and the J gene lost 3 bases, with 24 bases spanning the gap. The CDR3 covers 17 residues. Germline CDR1 reads SQVTM; CDR2 reads ANQGSEA. CDR3 in amino acids: CSVVGSRGSGNGNTIYF. CDR3 sequence (DNA): TGCAGCGTCGTGGGCTCACGCGGGTCTGGAAATGGAAACACCATATATTTT.